This entry lists 23 T cell receptor beta chains sequenced from one sample in a study of response to subunit inactivated influenza vaccine. A single record per CDR3 protein comes from TCRdb applying MiXCR to the RT-PCR reads. The table lists hundreds of thousands of distinct CDR3 sequences, roughly 10% of them singletons. These data are also associated with another study on T cells expressing NK-cell markers. As that study records: The authors made TCR beta cDNA libraries by 5'RACE template switching. This switching added a universal primer site and UMIs.

Sequenced material: PBMCs from blood, taken on the day of vaccination. Receptors were obtained from a man aged 45-65 years who received an inactivated influenza vaccine.

The rearrangement links TRBV29-1 to TRBJ2-2; D gene ambiguous. Trimming took 6 bases from V and 1 from J, leaving 9 bases between them. CDR1 and CDR2 from the germline V gene are SQVTM and ANQGSEA. The CDR3 has 13 residues. The CDR3 DNA reads TGCAGCGTAGTAGAAGGGAACACCGGGGAGCTGTTTTTT. This sequence encodes CSVVEGNTGELFF.

The chain recombines TRBV12-3 or TRBV12-4 with TRBJ2-3; D gene unclear. With 2 bases removed from V and 2 bases from J, the gap between germline ends came to 8 bases. CDR3 length equals 14 residues. The CDR3 spells CASSLLWPTDTQYF. The CDR3 DNA follows: TGTGCCAGCAGTTTACTCTGGCCCACAGATACGCAGTATTTT.

This clonotype was counted only a few times. This chain joins TRBV9 and TRBJ1-5; D possibly corresponds to TRBD1 (5 bases). From germline, CDR1 is SGDLS and CDR2 YYNGEE. CDR3 length: 15 amino acids. The V end was cut by 0 bases, the J end by 0 bases, with 7 bases between. CDR3 residues: CASSVDGGSNQPQHF. CDR3 DNA: TGTGCCAGCAGCGTAGATGGGGGTAGCAATCAGCCCCAGCATTTT.

This clonotype occurred a few times. This rearrangement joins TRBV10-3 to TRBJ1-5; no clear D. The V end was cut by 3 bases, the J end by 6 bases, with 12 bases between. CDR1 and CDR2 from the germline V gene are ENHRY and SYGVKD. The CDR3 extends over 14 amino acids. CDR3 region: CAISDLGPGQPQHF. The CDR3 bases are TGTGCCATCAGTGACCTGGGCCCCGGTCAGCCCCAGCATTTT.

This clonotype was seen a single time. CDR3 sequence: CAIRGVNTGELFF. The DNA of the CDR3 is TGTGCCATCAGAGGGGTGAACACCGGGGAGCTGTTTTTT. The V gene is TRBV10-3, the J gene TRBJ2-2, with D maybe TRBD1 (5 bases). CDR1 and CDR2 from the germline V gene are ENHRY and SYGVKD. The CDR3 sequence is 13 residues long. V dropped 6 bases and J dropped 1 base, with 6 bases sitting between them.

This clonotype was observed many times. The chain joins TRBV24-1 to TRBJ2-7; 7 positions match TRBD1. Trimming cost V 2 bases and J 2 bases; bases outside gene matches: 2. In germline, CDR1 is KGHDR, CDR2 SFDVKD. The CDR3 length is 14 residues. The chain's CDR3 is CATSDSGTAYEQYF. The CDR3 coding sequence is TGTGCCACCAGTGATTCCGGGACAGCCTACGAGCAGTACTTC.

The chain recombines TRBV20-1 with TRBJ2-4; tentative D call: TRBD1 (5 bases). This CDR3 is built from 14 residues. Germline lookup yields CDR1 DFQATT and CDR2 SNEGSKA (reference sequence). With 5 bases removed from V and 0 bases from J, the gap between germline ends came to 11 bases. CDR3 sequence (DNA): TGCAGTGCTCAAGCCGACAGAGCCAAAAACATTCAGTACTTC. It is translated as CSAQADRAKNIQYF.

This clonotype was picked up a small number of times. The genes are TRBV12-3 or TRBV12-4 and TRBJ2-1, with 7 bases that match TRBD2. CDR3 length: 15 amino acids. J was trimmed by 6 bases and V by 2 bases; bases with no gene match: 7. Written as DNA, the CDR3 is TGTGCCAGCAGTTTAATGGCGGGAGTGGTCAATGAGCAGTTCTTC. It codes for CASSLMAGVVNEQFF.

This clonotype was detected many times. The chain carries TRBV25-1 and TRBJ1-6; no definite D call. The germline V and J ends were trimmed by 3 bases and 3 bases, with 6 bases remaining between them. The CDR3 consists of 14 residues. Germline lookup yields CDR1 MGHDK and CDR2 SYGVNS. CDR3 protein: CASSEGYYNSPLHF. Here the CDR3 DNA reads TGTGCCAGCAGTGAGGGGTACTATAATTCACCCCTCCACTTT.

The chain uses TRBV27 and TRBJ2-7; 9 bases agree with TRBD1. The V segment lost 8 bases and the J segment 6 bases; nucleotides outside the gene matches: 11. CDR1 and CDR2 from the germline V gene are MNHEY and SMNVEV (reference sequence). This CDR3 has 14 residues. CDR3 nucleotide sequence: TGTGCCAGCGGTGGGACAGGGATAAGAGGCGAGCAGTACTTC. Its protein is CASGGTGIRGEQYF.

The chain carries TRBV4-2 and TRBJ2-1, with D tentatively TRBD1 (5 bases). The CDR3 loop spans 13 amino acids. Trimming stripped 3 bases from V and 10 bases from J, with 13 bases between. Germline V gene lookup returns CDR1 LGHNA and CDR2 YNFKEQ. The CDR3 is CASSHYGAREQFF. CDR3 DNA: TGTGCCAGCAGCCACTATGGGGCAAGGGAGCAGTTCTTC.

Ten or more counts support this clonotype. The genes are TRBV29-1 and TRBJ2-7, with a possible D match to TRBD2 (5 bases). CDR3 size: 13 residues. V was cut by 5 bases and J by 3 bases, with 14 bases left in between. In germline, CDR1 is SQVTM, CDR2 ANQGSEA. DNA of the CDR3: TGCAGCGTTAAGCGGCGCCTGGGCTACGAGCAGTACTTC. This translates into CSVKRRLGYEQYF.

The chain carries TRBV5-1 and TRBJ2-2; D uncertain. CDR3 length: 13 amino acids. V lost 6 bases and J 4 bases, leaving 10 bases between the germline ends. CDR1 is SGHRS, CDR2 YFSETQ, per germline. The chain's CDR3 is CASTASGTGELFF. DNA of the CDR3: TGCGCCAGCACCGCGTCCGGCACCGGGGAGCTGTTTTTT.

This clonotype was seen many times. The chain joins TRBV5-7 to TRBJ2-2; D unresolved. TRBV5-7 belongs to the ORF category, with a function that is uncertain. This CDR3 contains 12 residues. Trimming removed 0 bases at V and 9 bases at J, with 6 bases between. This chain's CDR3 is CASSLGARELFF. The CDR3 DNA sequence: TGTGCCAGCAGCTTGGGGGCCAGGGAGCTGTTTTTT.

This clonotype was detected only a few times. V and J are TRBV6-2 or TRBV6-3 and TRBJ2-1; 14 bases match TRBD2. The CDR3 has 15 residues. J was trimmed by 11 bases and V by 5 bases; bases with no gene match: 8. CDR1 and CDR2 from the germline V gene are MNHEY and SVGEGT. CDR3: CASSTGLAGAGKQFF. CDR3 DNA sequence: TGTGCCAGCAGTACGGGACTAGCGGGAGCGGGAAAGCAGTTCTTC.

This clonotype showed up just a few times. The CDR3 loop is CASSFSGRAQQETQYF. The DNA for the CDR3 is TGTGCCAGCAGCTTTAGCGGGAGGGCCCAACAAGAGACCCAGTACTTC. This chain connects TRBV5-6 to TRBJ2-5; TRBD2 matches 11 bases. This CDR3 is built from 16 residues. With 2 bases clipped from V and 2 bases from J, the junction kept 5 bases outside the gene matches. Looked up from germline, CDR1 is SGHDT and CDR2 is YYEEEE. The whole variable domain, filled in from reference TRBV5-6 and TRBJ2-5, reads DAGVTQSPTHLIKTRGQQVTLRCSPKSGHDTVSWYQQALGQGPQFIFQYYEEEERQRGNFPDRFSGHQFPNYSSELNVNALLLGDSALYLCASSFSGRAQQETQYFGPGTRLLVL.

Ten or more counts support this clonotype. The V call is TRBV10-3, the J call TRBJ2-7; the D gene is possibly TRBD1 (6 bases). V was pared by 5 bases and J by 3 bases, with 8 bases between. This CDR3 comprises 12 residues. Germline CDR1 reads ENHRY; CDR2 reads SYGVKD. CDR3 coding DNA: TGTGCCATCAGTCCACAGGGCTACGAGCAGTACTTC. It encodes CAISPQGYEQYF.

This clonotype came up a few times. The rearrangement joins TRBV29-1 to TRBJ2-3; maybe TRBD1 (6 bases). The V end was cut by 3 bases, the J end by 8 bases, with 15 bases between. The CDR3 is made up of 13 amino acids. Germline CDR1 is SQVTM and CDR2 is ANQGSEA. CDR3 bases: TGCAGCGTTGACGGGGTAACAGGGAGTACGCAGTATTTT. This codes for CSVDGVTGSTQYF.

This clonotype came up many times. The chain is built from TRBV29-1 and TRBJ2-5, with D perhaps TRBD1 or TRBD2 (6 bases each). This CDR3 spans 13 amino acids. Germline CDR1 reads SQVTM; CDR2 reads ANQGSEA. The V gene lost 2 bases and the J gene lost 4 bases, with 11 bases spanning the gap. CDR3 DNA: TGCAGCGTTGAACCCTGGGGGGCAGAGACCCAGTACTTC. It yields the protein CSVEPWGAETQYF.

V is TRBV4-1 and J is TRBJ1-2; 7 bases align to TRBD1. Trimming cost V 1 base and J 4 bases; bases outside gene matches: 9. The CDR3 runs 16 residues. Looked up from germline, CDR1 is MGHRA and CDR2 is YSYEKL. The CDR3 sequence is CASSQAPQGRGYGYTF. The CDR3 bases are TGCGCCAGCAGCCAAGCCCCACAGGGGAGAGGCTATGGCTACACCTTC.

This clonotype showed up many times. The rearrangement uses TRBV27 and TRBJ2-4; tentatively, D is TRBD2 (6 bases). The CDR3 has 15 residues. Germline CDR1 MNHEY, CDR2 SMNVEV (reference sequence). V gave up 2 bases and J gave up 0 bases, with 8 bases separating them. CDR3 in DNA: TGTGCCAGCAGTTTACAGGGACTAGCCAAAAACATTCAGTACTTC. Translated: CASSLQGLAKNIQYF.

V and J are TRBV7-2 and TRBJ2-1; D may correspond to TRBD1 or TRBD2 (6 bases each). Trimming removed 1 base at V and 3 bases at J, with 13 bases between. The CDR3 has 16 amino acids. Germline V gene sequence: CDR1 SGHTA, CDR2 FQGNSA. The CDR3 is CASSLGIGGRYNEQFF. The CDR3 DNA is TGTGCCAGCAGCTTAGGGATCGGGGGCCGCTACAATGAGCAGTTCTTC.

V gene TRBV10-2 combines with J gene TRBJ1-3, with D possibly TRBD1 on 6 matching bases. V was clipped by 3 bases and J by 8 bases, with 11 bases between them. The CDR3 loop spans 13 amino acids. CDR1 and CDR2 (germline): WSHSY, SAAADI. CDR3 nucleotides: TGCGCCAGCAGTGACCCCAGGGGATACACCATATATTTT. It translates to CASSDPRGYTIYF.